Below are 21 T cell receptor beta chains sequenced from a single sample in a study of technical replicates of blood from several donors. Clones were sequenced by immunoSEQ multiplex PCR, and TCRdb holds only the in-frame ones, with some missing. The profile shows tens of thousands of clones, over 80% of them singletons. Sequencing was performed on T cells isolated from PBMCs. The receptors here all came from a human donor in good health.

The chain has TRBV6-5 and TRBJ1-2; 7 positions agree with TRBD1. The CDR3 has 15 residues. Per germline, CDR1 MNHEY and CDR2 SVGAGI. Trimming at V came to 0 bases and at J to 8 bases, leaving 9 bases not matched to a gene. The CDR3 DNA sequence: TGTGCCAGCAGTTACTCATTGACCGACAGGGTGGGCTACACCTTC. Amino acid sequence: CASSYSLTDRVGYTF.

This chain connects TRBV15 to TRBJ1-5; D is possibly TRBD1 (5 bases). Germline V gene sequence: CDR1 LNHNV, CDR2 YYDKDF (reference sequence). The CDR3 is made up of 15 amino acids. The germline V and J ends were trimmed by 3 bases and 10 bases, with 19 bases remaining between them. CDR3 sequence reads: CATSREHGGLLPQHF. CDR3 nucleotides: TGTGCCACCAGCAGGGAGCACGGGGGACTCCTTCCCCAGCATTTT.

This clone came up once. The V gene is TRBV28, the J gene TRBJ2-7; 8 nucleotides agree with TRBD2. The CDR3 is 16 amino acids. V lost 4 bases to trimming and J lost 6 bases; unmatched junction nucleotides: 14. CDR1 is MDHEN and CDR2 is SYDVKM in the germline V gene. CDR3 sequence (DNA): TGTGCCAGCAGTTCTCCGACCCCGGGACTAGTGTTCGAGCAGTACTTC. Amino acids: CASSSPTPGLVFEQYF.

CDR3 residues: CASSLRGQGTEAFF. CDR3 bases: TGTGCCAGTAGCCTGAGGGGGCAGGGTACTGAAGCTTTCTTT. The chain is built from TRBV19 and TRBJ1-1; 7 nucleotides align to TRBD1. The CDR3 is 14 residues long. In germline, CDR1 is LNHDA, CDR2 SQIVND (reference sequence). Trimming at V came to 6 bases and at J to 5 bases, leaving 9 bases not matched to a gene.

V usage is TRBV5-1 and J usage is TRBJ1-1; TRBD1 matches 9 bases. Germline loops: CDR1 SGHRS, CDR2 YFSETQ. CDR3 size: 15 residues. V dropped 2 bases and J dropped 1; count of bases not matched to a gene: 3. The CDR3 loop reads CASSLGGQGNTEAFF. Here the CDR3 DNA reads TGCGCCAGCAGCTTAGGGGGACAGGGGAACACTGAAGCTTTCTTT.

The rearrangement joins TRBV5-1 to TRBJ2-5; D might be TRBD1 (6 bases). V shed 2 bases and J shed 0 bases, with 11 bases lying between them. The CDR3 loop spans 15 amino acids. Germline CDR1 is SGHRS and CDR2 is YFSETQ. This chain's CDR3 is CASSLQGLYQETQYF. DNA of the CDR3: TGCGCCAGCAGCTTACAGGGTTTGTACCAAGAGACCCAGTACTTC.

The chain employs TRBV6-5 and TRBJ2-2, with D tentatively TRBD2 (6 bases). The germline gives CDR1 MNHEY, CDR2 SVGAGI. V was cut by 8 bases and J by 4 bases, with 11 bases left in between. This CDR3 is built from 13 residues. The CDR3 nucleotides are TGTGCCAGCGGGGGGAGAGGCACCGGGGAGCTGTTTTTT. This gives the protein CASGGRGTGELFF.

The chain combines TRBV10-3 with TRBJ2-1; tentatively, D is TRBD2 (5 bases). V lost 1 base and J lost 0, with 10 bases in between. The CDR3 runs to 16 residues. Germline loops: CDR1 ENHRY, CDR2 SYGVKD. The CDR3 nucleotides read TGTGCCATCAGTGAGTGGGAGAGTTACTCCTACAATGAGCAGTTCTTC. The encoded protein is CAISEWESYSYNEQFF.

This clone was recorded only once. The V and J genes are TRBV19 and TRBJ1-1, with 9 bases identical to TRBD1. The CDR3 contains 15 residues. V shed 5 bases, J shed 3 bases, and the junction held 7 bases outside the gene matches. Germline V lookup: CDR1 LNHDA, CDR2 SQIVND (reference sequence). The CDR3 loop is CASSVGQGGYTEAFF. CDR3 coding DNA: TGTGCCAGTAGTGTGGGACAGGGCGGATACACTGAAGCTTTCTTT.

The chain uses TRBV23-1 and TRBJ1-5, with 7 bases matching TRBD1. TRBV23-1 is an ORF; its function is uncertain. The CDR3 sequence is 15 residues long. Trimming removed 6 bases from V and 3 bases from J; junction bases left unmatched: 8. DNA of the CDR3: TGCGCCAGCAGGTATAACAGGGGTCTCAATCAGCCCCAGCATTTT. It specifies CASRYNRGLNQPQHF.

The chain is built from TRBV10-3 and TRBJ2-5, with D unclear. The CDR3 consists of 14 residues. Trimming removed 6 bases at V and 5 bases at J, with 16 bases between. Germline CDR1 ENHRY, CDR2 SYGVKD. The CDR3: CAIRPDMLGETQYF. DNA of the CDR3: TGTGCCATCAGGCCTGACATGCTTGGCGAGACCCAGTACTTC.

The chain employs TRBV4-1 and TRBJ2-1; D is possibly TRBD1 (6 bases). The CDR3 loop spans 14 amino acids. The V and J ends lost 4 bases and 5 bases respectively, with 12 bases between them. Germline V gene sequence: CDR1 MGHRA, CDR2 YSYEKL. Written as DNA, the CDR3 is TGCGCCAGCAGCCCCCGACAGGTAGACAATGAGCAGTTCTTC. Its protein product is CASSPRQVDNEQFF.

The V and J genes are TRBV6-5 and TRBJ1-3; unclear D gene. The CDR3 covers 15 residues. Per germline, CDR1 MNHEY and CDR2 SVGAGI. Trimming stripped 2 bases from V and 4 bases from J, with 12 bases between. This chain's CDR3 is CASSYGGVKGNTIYF. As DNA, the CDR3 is TGTGCCAGCAGTTACGGCGGGGTAAAGGGAAACACCATATATTTT.

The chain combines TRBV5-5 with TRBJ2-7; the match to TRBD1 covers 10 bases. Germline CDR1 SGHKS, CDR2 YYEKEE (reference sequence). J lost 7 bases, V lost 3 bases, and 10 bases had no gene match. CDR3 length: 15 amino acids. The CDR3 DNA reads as TGTGCCAGCAGCTGGTATGACAGGGGGCAAGGGGAGCAGTACTTC. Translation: CASSWYDRGQGEQYF.

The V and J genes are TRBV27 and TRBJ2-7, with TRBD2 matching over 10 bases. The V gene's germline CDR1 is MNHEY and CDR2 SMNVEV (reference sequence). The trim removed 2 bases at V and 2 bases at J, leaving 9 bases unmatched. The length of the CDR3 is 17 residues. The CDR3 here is CASSLLAGEVGAYEQYF. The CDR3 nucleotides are TGTGCCAGCAGTTTACTAGCGGGGGAGGTTGGGGCCTACGAGCAGTACTTC.

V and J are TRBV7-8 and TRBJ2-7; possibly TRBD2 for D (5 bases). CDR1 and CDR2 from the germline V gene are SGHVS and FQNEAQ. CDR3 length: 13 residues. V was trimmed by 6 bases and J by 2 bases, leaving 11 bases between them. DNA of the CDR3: TGTGCCAGCAGGGTGACGGGGACCTACGAGCAGTACTTC. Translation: CASRVTGTYEQYF.

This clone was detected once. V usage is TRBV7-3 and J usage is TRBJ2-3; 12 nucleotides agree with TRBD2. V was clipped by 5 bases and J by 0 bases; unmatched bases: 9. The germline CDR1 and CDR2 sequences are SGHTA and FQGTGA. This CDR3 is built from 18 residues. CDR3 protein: CASSPRLAGALSTDTQYF. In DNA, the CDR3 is TGTGCCAGCAGCCCTCGACTAGCGGGGGCCCTAAGCACAGATACGCAGTATTTT.

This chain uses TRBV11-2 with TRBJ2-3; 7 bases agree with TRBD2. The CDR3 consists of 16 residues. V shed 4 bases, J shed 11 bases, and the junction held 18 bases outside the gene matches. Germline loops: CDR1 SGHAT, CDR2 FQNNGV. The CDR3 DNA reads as TGTGCCAGCAGCTCCTCGTCGGGTCTAGCGGACGATTTGCAGTATTTT. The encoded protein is CASSSSSGLADDLQYF.

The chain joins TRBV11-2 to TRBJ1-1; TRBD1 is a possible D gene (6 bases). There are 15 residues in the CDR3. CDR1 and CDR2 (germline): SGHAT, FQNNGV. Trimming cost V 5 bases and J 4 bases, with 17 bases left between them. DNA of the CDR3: TGTGCCAGCAGCCCATCTACGGGGACAACCACTGAAGCTTTCTTT. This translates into CASSPSTGTTTEAFF.

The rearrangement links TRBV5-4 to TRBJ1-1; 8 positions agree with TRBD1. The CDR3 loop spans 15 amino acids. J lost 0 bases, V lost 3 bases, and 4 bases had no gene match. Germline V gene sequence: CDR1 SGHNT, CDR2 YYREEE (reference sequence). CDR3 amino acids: CASSSGQAMNTEAFF. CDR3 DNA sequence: TGTGCCAGCAGCTCGGGACAGGCCATGAACACTGAAGCTTTCTTT.

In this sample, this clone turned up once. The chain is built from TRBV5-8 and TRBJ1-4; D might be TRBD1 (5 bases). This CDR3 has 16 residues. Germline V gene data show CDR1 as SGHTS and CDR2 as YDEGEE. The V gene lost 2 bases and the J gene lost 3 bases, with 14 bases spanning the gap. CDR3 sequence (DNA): TGTGCCAGCAGCTTAACAGGCCGTGGAGCTAATGAAAAACTGTTTTTT. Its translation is CASSLTGRGANEKLFF.